The rows below give T cell receptor beta chains drawn from one sample of a study of cytomegalovirus exposure and HLA in healthy donors. Sequencing was performed with immunoSEQ multiplex PCR; in TCRdb, only in-frame clones are kept and a portion is missing. The repertoire holds more than 60,000 clones, with around four fifths as singletons. Sample: PBMCs. The receptors originated from a male donor in good health and CMV-seropositive. The conserved cysteine and the conserved F or W are not part of the CDR3 here. Each record gives: J gene, V gene, CDR3 protein.

>TRBJ2-1|TRBV4-1
ASSQERGGPYNEQF
>TRBJ1-2|TRBV11-2
ASSLGDRGYDGYT
>TRBJ1-5|TRBV4-2
ASSPSGTGEYSNQPQH
>TRBJ2-3|TRBV29-1
SVPNRGGRTDTQY
>TRBJ2-3|TRBV7-2
ASSLKTSGGQSTDTQY
>TRBJ2-1|TRBV2
ASDQAGGGNEQF
>TRBJ2-7|TRBV6-5
ASSNRWSSYEQY
>TRBJ1-3|TRBV6-1
ASSEVEGPRNTIY
>TRBJ1-1|TRBV6-5
ASRDRGVKTEAF
>TRBJ2-3|TRBV10-3
ASNPGLPTDTQY
>TRBJ2-7|TRBV5-1
ASSLIIGTYEQY
>TRBJ1-1|TRBV6-1
ASSGTGQRAF
>TRBJ1-1|TRBV19
ASNGQGNTEAF
>TRBJ2-7|TRBV6-5
ASSYSASGRYEQY
>TRBJ1-1|TRBV27
ARPGSEGTEAF
>TRBJ2-7|TRBV5-8
ASSLRTGDEQY
>TRBJ1-1|TRBV20-1
SATGQASF
>TRBJ1-1|TRBV19
ASSMRENTEAF
>TRBJ2-7|TRBV4-2
ASSQEYGQDSYEQY
>TRBJ1-1|TRBV5-5
ASTTSTQGTEAF
>TRBJ1-2|TRBV5-1
ASSRTGVGGYT
>TRBJ2-7|TRBV5-5
ASSLALGEQY
>TRBJ1-1|TRBV27
ASSFTEATEAF
>TRBJ2-3|TRBV7-3
ASSWSGGLSDTQY
>TRBJ1-2|TRBV28
ASSLYREGNGYT
>TRBJ2-3|TRBV7-9
ASSPIVGVSDTQY
>TRBJ2-3|TRBV6-4
ASSAGGATDTQY
>TRBJ2-2|TRBV29-1
SVEHSLAGAGGELF
>TRBJ2-5|TRBV19
ASSIGDKQETQY
>TRBJ1-2|TRBV6-1
ASSEGESYGYT
>TRBJ1-3|TRBV21-1
ASSKPLYVDRDGNTIY
>TRBJ2-5|TRBV7-9
ASSLKSQETQY
>TRBJ1-2|TRBV9
ASSYDRSLNYGYT
>TRBJ1-1|TRBV7-9
ASSLVTTGISEAF
>TRBJ1-2|TRBV7-9
ASSPRTGDYHGYT
>TRBJ1-5|TRBV6-5
ASSYLGQGQQPQH
>TRBJ2-2|TRBV4-3
ASSQELSGAGGELF
>TRBJ2-3|TRBV7-2
ASSYLRGTRGTDTQY
>TRBJ1-2|TRBV27
ASSLIGGIGYGYT
>TRBJ2-3|TRBV9
ASSATLRDRGQDTQY
>TRBJ2-2|TRBV30
AWDGFNTGELF
>TRBJ2-7|TRBV5-3
ARSLGVRDEQY